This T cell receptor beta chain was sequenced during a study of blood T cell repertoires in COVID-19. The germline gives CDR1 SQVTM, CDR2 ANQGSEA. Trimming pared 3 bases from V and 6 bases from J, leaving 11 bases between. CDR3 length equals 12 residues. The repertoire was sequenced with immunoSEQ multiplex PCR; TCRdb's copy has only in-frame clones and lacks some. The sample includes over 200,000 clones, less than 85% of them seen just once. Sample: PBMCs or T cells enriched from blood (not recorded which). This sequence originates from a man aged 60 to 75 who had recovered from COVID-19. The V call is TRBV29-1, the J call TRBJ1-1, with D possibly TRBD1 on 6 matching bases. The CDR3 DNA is TGCAGCGTTGAGGACAGCCCTTCTGAAGCTTTCTTT. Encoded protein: CSVEDSPSEAFF.